This T cell receptor beta chain was recorded in a study of blood T cell repertoires in COVID-19. Original methodology: Estimates of nucleated cell counts were drawn from the amplification of reference gene primers. Here immunoSEQ multiplex PCR was the method, and the copy in TCRdb shows in-frame clones only, minus some. V, J and clone size derive from that table, while D and trimming were established from the DNA sequence. The sample yields over 130,000 clones, approximately 83% seen once. Germline loops: CDR1 MGHRA, CDR2 YSYEKL. The CDR3 loop spans 16 amino acids. The V gene lost 0 bases and the J gene lost 6 bases, with 15 bases spanning the gap.

This chain links TRBV4-1 with TRBJ1-3; weak D call: TRBD1 (5 bases). Sequenced: peripheral blood. This receptor was taken from a human donor in a cohort sampled during active COVID-19. CDR3 DNA: TGCGCCAGCAGCCAAGAAGGTGGCAGGGTGAAAAACACCATATATTTT. This encodes CASSQEGGRVKNTIYF.